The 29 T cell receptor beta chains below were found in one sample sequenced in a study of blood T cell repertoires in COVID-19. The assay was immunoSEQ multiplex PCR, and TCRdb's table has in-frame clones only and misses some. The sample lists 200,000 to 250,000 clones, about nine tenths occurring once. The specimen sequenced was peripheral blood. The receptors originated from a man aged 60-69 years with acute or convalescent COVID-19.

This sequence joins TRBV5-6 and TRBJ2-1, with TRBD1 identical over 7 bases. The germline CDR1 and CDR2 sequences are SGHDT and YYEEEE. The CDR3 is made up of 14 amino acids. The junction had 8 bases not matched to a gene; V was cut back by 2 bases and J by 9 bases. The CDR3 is CASSFPGQSTEQFF. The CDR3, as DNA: TGTGCCAGCAGCTTCCCGGGACAGTCAACTGAGCAGTTCTTC. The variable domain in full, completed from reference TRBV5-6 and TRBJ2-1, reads DAGVTQSPTHLIKTRGQQVTLRCSPKSGHDTVSWYQQALGQGPQFIFQYYEEEERQRGNFPDRFSGHQFPNYSSELNVNALLLGDSALYLCASSFPGQSTEQFFGPGTRLTVL.

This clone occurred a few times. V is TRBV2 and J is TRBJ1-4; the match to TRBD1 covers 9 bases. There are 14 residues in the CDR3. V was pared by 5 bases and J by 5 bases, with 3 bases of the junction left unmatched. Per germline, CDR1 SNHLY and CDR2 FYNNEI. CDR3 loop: CASSMDRGNEKLFF. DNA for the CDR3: TGTGCCAGCAGTATGGACAGGGGAAATGAAAAACTGTTTTTT.

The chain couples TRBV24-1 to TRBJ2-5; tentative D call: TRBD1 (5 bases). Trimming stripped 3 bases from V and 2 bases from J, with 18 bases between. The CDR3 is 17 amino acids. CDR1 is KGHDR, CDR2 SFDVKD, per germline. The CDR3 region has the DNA TGTGCCACCAGTGATCCCCAGGGTGGTAGCTGGCAAGAGACCCAGTACTTC. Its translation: CATSDPQGGSWQETQYF.

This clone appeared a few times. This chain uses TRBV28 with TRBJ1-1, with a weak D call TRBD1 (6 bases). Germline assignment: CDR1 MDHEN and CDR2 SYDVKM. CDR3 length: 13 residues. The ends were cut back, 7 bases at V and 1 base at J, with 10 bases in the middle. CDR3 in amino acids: CASIGGPNTEAFF. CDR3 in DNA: TGTGCCAGCATAGGGGGACCGAACACTGAAGCTTTCTTT.

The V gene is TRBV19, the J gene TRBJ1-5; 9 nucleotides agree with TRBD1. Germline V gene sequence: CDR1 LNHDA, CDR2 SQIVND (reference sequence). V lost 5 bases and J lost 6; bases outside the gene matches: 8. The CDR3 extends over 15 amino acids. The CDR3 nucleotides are TGTGCCAGTAGTGCCGGGACAGGGACCGGTCAGCCCCAGCATTTT. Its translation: CASSAGTGTGQPQHF.

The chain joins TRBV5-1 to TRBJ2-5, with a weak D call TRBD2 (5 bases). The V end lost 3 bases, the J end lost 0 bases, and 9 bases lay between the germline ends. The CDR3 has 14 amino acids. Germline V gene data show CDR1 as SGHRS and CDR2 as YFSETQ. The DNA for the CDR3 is TGCGCCAGCAGCTCCTCCGGGAACCAAGAGACCCAGTACTTC. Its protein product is CASSSSGNQETQYF.

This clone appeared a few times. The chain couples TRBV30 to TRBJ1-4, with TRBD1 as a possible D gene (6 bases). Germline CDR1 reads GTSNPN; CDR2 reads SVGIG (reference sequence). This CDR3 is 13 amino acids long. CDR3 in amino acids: CAAPGEPNEKLFF. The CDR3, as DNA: TGTGCAGCGCCAGGGGAGCCTAATGAAAAACTGTTTTTT.

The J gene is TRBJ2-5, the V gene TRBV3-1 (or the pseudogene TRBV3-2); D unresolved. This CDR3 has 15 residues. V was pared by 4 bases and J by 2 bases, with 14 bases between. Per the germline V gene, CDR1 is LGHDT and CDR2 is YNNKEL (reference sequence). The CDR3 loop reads CASSPVRLVQETQYF. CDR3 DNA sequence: TGTGCCAGCAGCCCCGTCCGGTTGGTGCAAGAGACCCAGTACTTC.

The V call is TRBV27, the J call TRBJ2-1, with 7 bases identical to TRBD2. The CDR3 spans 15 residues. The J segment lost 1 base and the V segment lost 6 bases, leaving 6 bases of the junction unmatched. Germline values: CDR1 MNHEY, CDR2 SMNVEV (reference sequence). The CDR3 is CASRRGAGSYNEQFF. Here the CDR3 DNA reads TGTGCCAGCAGAAGGGGAGCGGGGTCCTACAATGAGCAGTTCTTC.

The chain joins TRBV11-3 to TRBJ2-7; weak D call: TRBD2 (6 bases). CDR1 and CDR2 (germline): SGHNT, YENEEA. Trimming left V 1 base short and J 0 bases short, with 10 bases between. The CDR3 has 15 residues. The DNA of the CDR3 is TGTGCCAGCAGCTTAGGGGCGGGACTCTCCTACGAGCAGTACTTC. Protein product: CASSLGAGLSYEQYF.

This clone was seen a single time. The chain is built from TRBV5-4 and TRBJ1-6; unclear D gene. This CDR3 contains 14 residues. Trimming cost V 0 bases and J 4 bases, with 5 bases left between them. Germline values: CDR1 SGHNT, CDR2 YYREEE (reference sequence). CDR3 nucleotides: TGTGCCAGCAGCTTGGATCAGTATAATTCACCCCTCCACTTT. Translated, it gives CASSLDQYNSPLHF.

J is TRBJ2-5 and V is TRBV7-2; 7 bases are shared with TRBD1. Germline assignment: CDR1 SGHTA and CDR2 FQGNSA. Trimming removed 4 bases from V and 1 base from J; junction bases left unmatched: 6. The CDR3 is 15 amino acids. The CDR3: CASSSRQGPQETQYF. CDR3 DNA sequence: TGTGCCAGCAGCTCACGACAGGGACCCCAAGAGACCCAGTACTTC. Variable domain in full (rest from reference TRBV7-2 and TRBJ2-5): GAGVSQSPSNKVTEKGKDVELRCDPISGHTALYWYRQSLGQGLEFLIYFQGNSAPDKSGLPSDRFSAERTGGSVSTLTIQRTQQEDSAVYLCASSSRQGPQETQYFGPGTRLLVL.

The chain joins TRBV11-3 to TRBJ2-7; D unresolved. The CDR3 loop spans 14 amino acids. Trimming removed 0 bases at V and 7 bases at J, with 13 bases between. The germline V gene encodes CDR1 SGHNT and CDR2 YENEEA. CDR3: CASSLDPGTWEQYF. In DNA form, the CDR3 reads TGTGCCAGCAGCTTAGACCCAGGCACGTGGGAGCAGTACTTC.

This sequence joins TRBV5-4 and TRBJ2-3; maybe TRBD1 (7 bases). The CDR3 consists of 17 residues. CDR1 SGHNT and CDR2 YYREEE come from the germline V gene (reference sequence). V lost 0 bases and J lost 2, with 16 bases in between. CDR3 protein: CASSLGGEGGLTDTQYF. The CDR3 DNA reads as TGTGCCAGCAGCTTGGGGGGGGAAGGGGGCCTCACAGATACGCAGTATTTT.

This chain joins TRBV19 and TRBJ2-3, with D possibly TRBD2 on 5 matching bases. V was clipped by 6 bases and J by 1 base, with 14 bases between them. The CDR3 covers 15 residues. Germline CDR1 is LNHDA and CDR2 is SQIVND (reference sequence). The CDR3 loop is CASSPGVSGTDTQYF. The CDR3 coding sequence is TGTGCCAGTAGCCCGGGTGTTAGCGGCACAGATACGCAGTATTTT.

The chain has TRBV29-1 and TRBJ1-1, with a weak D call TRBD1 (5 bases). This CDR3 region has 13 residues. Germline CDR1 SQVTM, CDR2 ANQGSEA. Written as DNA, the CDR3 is TGCACCGGGAGGAGGGACCTGAACACTGAAGCTTTCTTT. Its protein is CTGRRDLNTEAFF.

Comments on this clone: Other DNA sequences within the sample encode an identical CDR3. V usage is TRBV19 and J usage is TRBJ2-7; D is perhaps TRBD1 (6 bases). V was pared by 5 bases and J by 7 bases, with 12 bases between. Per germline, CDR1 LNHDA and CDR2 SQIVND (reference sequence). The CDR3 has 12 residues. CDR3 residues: CASSEQGREQYF. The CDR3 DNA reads TGTGCCAGTAGTGAACAGGGCAGGGAGCAGTACTTC.

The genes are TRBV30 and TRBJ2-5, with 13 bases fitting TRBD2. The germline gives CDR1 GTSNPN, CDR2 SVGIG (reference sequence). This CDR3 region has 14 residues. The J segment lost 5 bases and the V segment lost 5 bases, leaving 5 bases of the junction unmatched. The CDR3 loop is CAWGTSGAGETQYF. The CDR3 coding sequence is TGTGCCTGGGGGACTAGCGGGGCAGGGGAGACCCAGTACTTC.

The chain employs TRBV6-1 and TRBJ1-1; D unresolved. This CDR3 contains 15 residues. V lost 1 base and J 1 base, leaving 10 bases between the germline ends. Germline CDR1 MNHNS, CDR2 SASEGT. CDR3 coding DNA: TGTGCCAGCAGTGAAGAGGGAGGGTGGAACACTGAAGCTTTCTTT. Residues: CASSEEGGWNTEAFF.

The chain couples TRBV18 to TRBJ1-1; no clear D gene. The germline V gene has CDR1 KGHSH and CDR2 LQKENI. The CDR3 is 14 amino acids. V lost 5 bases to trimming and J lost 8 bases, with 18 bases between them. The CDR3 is CASSSKPPTEEAFF. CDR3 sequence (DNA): TGTGCCAGCTCAAGCAAACCGCCCACTGAAGAAGCTTTCTTT.

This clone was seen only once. The CDR3 coding sequence is TGTGCCAGCAGCTTAGATCGGGCGGGAGCGGTCAATGAGCAGTTCTTC. This encodes CASSLDRAGAVNEQFF. The chain has TRBV11-2 and TRBJ2-1, with 7 bases fitting TRBD2. This CDR3 has 16 amino acids. From germline, CDR1 is SGHAT and CDR2 FQNNGV. V was clipped by 0 bases and J by 6 bases; unmatched bases: 8.

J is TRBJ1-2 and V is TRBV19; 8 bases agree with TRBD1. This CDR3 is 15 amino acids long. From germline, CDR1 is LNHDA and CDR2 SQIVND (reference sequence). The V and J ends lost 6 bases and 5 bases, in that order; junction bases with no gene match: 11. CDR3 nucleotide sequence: TGTGCCAGTAGCGTCTCAGGGGGCGCAGGTTATGGCTACACCTTC. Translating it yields CASSVSGGAGYGYTF.

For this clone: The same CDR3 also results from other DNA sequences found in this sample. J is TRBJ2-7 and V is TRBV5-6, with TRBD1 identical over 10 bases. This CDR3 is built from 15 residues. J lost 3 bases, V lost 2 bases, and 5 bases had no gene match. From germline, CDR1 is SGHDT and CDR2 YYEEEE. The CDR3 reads CASSLLTGGNYEQYF. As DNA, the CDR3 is TGTGCCAGCAGCTTACTGACAGGGGGCAACTACGAGCAGTACTTC.

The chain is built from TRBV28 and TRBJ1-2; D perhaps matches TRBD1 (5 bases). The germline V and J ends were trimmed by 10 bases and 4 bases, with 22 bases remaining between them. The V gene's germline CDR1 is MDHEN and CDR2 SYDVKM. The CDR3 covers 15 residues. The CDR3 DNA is TGTGCCACCCTTGCTGACAGACTCTCCATCTATGGCTACACCTTC. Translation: CATLADRLSIYGYTF.

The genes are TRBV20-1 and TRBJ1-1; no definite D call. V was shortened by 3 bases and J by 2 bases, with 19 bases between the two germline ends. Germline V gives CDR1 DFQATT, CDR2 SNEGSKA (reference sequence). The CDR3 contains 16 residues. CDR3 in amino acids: CSASPEQGSVNTEAFF. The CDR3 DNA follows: TGCAGTGCTAGTCCGGAGCAAGGGAGCGTAAACACTGAAGCTTTCTTT.

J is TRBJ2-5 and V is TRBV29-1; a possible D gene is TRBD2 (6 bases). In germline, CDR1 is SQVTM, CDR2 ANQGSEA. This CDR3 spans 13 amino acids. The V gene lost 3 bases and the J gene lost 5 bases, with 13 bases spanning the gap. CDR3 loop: CSVEGDRGETQYF. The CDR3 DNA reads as TGCAGCGTTGAGGGGGACCGGGGGGAGACCCAGTACTTC.

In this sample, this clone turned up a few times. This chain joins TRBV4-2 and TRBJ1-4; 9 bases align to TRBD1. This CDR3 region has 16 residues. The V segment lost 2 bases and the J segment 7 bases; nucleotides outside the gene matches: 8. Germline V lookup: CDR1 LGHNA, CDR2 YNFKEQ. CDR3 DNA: TGTGCCAGCAGCCAAAGCGCCGACAGGGGGTTTGAAAAACTGTTTTTT. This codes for CASSQSADRGFEKLFF.

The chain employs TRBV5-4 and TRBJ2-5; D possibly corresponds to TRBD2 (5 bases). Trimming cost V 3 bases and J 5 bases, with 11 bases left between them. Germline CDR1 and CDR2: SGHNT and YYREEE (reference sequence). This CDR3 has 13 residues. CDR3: CASSSPPGETQYF. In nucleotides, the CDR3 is TGTGCCAGCAGCTCTCCACCGGGGGAGACCCAGTACTTC.

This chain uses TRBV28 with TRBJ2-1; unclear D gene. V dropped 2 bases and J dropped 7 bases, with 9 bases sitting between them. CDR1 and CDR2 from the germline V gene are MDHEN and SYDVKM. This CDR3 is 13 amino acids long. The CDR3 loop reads CASSLKRWNEQFF. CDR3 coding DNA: TGTGCCAGCAGTTTAAAGAGGTGGAATGAGCAGTTCTTC.